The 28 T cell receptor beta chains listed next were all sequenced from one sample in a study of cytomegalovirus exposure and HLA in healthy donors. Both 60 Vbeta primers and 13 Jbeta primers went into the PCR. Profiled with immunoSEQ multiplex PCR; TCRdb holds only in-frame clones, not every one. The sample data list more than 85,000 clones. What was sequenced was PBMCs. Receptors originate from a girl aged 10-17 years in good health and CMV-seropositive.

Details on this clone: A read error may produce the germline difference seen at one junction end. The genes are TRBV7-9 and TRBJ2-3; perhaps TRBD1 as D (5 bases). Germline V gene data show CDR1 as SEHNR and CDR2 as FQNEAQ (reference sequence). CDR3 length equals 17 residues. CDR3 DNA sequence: TGTGCCAGCAGCTTAATTGGTCCGAATGAAGGGGCAGATAAGCAGTATTTT. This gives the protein CASSLIGPNEGADKQYF.

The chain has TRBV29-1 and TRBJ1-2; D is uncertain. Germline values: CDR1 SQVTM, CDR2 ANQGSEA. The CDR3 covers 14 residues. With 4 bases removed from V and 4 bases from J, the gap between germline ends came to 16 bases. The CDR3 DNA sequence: TGCAGCGTTGGTGGAGGCACCAGCGCCTATGGCTACACCTTC. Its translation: CSVGGGTSAYGYTF. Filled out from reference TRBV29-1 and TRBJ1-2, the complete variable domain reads SAVISQKPSRDICQRGTSLTIQCQVDSQVTMMFWYRQQPGQSLTLIATANQGSEATYESGFVIDKFPISRPNLTFSTLTVSNMSPEDSSIYLCSVGGGTSAYGYTFGSGTRLTVV.

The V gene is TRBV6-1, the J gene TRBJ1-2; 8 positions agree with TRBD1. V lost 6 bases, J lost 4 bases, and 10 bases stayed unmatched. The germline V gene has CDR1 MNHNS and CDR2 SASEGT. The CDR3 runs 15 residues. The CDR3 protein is CASRTGESGSYGYTF. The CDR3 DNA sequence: TGTGCCAGCAGGACAGGGGAGTCGGGTAGCTATGGCTACACCTTC.

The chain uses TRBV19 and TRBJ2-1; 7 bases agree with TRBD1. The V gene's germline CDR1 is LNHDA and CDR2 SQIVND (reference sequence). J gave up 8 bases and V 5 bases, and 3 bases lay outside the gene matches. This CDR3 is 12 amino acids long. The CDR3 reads CASSRQGHEQFF. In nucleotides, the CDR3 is TGTGCCAGTAGTCGACAGGGTCATGAGCAGTTCTTC.

CDR3 DNA sequence: TGTGCCAGCAGTGAACGTGCGGCGGGGGGGCTCTACGAGCAGTACGTC. As protein: CASSERAAGGLYEQYV. J is TRBJ2-7 and V is TRBV6-1, with TRBD2 identical over 9 bases. Germline CDR1 and CDR2: MNHNS and SASEGT. CDR3 length: 16 residues. The trim removed 2 bases at V and 3 bases at J, leaving 8 bases unmatched.

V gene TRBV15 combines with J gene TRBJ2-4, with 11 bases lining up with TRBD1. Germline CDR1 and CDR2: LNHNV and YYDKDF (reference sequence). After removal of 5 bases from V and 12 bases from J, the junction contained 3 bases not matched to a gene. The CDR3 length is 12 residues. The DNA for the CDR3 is TGTGCCACCAGCGGACAGGGGGCACGTCAGTACTTC. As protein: CATSGQGARQYF.

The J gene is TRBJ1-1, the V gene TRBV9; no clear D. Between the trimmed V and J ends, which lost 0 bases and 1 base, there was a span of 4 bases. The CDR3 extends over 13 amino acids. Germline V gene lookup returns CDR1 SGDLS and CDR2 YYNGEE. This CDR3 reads CASSVAWNTEAFF. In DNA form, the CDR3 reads TGTGCCAGCAGCGTAGCTTGGAACACTGAAGCTTTCTTT. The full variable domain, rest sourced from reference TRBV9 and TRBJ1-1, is DSGVTQTPKHLITATGQRVTLRCSPRSGDLSVYWYQQSLDQGLQFLIQYYNGEERAKGNILERFSAQQFPDLHSELNLSSLELGDSALYFCASSVAWNTEAFFGQGTRLTVV.

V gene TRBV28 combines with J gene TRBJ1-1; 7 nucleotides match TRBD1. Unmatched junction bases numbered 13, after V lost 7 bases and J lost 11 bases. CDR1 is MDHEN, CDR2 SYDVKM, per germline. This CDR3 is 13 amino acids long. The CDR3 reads CASIQGSPWGAFF. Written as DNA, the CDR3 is TGTGCCAGCATACAGGGGTCCCCCTGGGGTGCTTTCTTT.

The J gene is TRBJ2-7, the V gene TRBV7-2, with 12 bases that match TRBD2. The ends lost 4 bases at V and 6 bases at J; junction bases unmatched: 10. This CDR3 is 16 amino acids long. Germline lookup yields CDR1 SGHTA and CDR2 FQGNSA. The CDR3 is CASSSYLTSGGSEQYF. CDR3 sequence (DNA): TGTGCCAGCAGCTCCTACCTGACTAGCGGGGGATCCGAGCAGTACTTC. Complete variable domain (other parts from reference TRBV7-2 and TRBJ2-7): GAGVSQSPSNKVTEKGKDVELRCDPISGHTALYWYRQSLGQGLEFLIYFQGNSAPDKSGLPSDRFSAERTGGSVSTLTIQRTQQEDSAVYLCASSSYLTSGGSEQYFGPGTRLTVT.

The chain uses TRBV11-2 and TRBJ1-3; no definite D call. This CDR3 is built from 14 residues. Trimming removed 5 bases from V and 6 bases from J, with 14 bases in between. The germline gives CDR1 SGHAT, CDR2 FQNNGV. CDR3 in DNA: TGTGCCAGCAGCGCCGGACTGACGGTAAACACCATATATTTT. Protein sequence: CASSAGLTVNTIYF.

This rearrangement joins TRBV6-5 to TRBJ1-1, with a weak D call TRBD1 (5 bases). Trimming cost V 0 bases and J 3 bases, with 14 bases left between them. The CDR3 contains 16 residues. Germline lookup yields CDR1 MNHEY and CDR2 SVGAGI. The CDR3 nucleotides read TGTGCCAGCAGTTACTCATCTGGCAGGGCTGACACTGAAGCTTTCTTT. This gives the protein CASSYSSGRADTEAFF.

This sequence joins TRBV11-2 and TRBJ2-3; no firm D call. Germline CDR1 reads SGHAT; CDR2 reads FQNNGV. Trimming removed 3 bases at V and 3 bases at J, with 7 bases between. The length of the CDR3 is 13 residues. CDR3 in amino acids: CASSFWATDTQYF. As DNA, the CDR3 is TGTGCCAGCAGCTTTTGGGCGACAGATACGCAGTATTTT.

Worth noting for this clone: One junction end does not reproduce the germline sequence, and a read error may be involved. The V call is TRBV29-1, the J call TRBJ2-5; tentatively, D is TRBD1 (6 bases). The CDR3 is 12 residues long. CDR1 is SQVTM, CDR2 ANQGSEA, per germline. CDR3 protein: CSGKTGRENQYF. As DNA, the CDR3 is TGCAGCGGCAAGACAGGCAGGGAGAACCAGTACTTC.

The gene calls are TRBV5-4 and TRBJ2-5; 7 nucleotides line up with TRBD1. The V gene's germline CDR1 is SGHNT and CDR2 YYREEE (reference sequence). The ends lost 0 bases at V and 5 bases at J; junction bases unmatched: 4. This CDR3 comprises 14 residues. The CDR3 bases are TGTGCCAGCAGCTTGGGACAGGGAAGGGAGACCCAGTACTTC. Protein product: CASSLGQGRETQYF.

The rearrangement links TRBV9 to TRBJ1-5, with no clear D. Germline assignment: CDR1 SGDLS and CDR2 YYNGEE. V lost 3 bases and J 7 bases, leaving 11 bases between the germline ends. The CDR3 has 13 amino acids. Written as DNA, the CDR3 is TGTGCCAGCAGCGACGGGTCGAAGCAGCCCCAGCATTTT. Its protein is CASSDGSKQPQHF. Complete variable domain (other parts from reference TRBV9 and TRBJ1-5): DSGVTQTPKHLITATGQRVTLRCSPRSGDLSVYWYQQSLDQGLQFLIQYYNGEERAKGNILERFSAQQFPDLHSELNLSSLELGDSALYFCASSDGSKQPQHFGDGTRLSIL.

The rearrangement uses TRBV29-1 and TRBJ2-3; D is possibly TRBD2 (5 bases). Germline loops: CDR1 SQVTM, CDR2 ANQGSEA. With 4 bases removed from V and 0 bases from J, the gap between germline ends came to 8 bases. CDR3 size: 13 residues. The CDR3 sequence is CSVGAGSTDTQYF. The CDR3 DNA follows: TGCAGCGTTGGGGCGGGCAGCACAGATACGCAGTATTTT.

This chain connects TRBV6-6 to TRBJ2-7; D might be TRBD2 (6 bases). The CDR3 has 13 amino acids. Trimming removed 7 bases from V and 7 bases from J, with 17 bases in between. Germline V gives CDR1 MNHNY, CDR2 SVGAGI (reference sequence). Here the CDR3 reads CASTLPGGTEQYV. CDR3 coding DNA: TGTGCCAGCACCCTCCCCGGAGGGACGGAGCAGTACGTC.

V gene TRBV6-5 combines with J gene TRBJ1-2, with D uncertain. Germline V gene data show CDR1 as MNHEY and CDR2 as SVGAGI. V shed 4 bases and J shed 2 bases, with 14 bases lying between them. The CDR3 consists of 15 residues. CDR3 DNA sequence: TGTGCCAGCAGTTTGGTCGCGATGACAAACTATGGCTACACCTTC. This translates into CASSLVAMTNYGYTF.

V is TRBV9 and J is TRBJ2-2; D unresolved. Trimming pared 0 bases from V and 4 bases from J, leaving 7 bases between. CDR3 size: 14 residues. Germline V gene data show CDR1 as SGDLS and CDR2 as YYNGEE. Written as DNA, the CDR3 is TGTGCCAGCAGCGTAGGATCAGGCACCGGGGAGCTGTTTTTT. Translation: CASSVGSGTGELFF.

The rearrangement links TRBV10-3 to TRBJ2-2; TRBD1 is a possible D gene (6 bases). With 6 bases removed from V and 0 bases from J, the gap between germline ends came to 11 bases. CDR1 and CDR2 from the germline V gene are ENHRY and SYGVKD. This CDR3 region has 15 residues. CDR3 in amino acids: CAISPGQTNTGELFF. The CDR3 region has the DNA TGTGCCATCAGCCCCGGACAGACGAACACCGGGGAGCTGTTTTTT.

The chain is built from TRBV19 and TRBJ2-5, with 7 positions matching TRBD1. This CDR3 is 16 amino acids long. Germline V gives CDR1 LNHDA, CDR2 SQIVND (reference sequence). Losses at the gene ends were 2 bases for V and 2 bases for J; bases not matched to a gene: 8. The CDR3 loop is CASSIRDRSFQETQYF. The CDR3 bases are TGTGCCAGTAGTATAAGGGACAGAAGTTTTCAAGAGACCCAGTACTTC. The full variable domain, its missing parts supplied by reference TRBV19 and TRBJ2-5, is DGGITQSPKYLFRKEGQNVTLSCEQNLNHDAMYWYRQDPGQGLRLIYYSQIVNDFQKGDIAEGYSVSREKKESFPLTVTSAQKNPTAFYLCASSIRDRSFQETQYFGPGTRLLVL.

The CDR3 nucleotides are TGTGCCAGCAGTTACTCTCGACAGCCCTACGAGCAGTACTTC. This encodes CASSYSRQPYEQYF. V usage is TRBV6-5 and J usage is TRBJ2-7; tentative D call: TRBD1 (5 bases). Trimming stripped 0 bases from V and 2 bases from J, with 8 bases between. The V gene's germline CDR1 is MNHEY and CDR2 SVGAGI. The CDR3 contains 14 residues.

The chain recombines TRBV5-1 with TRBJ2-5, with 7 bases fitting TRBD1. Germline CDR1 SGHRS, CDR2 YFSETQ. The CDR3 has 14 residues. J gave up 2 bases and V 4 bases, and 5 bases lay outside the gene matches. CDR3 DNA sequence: TGCGCCAGCAGCCCGGGACAGCAACAAGAGACCCAGTACTTC. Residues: CASSPGQQQETQYF.

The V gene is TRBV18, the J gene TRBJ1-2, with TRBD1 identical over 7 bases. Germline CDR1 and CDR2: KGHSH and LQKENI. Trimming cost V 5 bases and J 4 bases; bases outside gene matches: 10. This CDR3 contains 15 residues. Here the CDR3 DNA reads TGTGCCAGCTCATTCATTCATACAGGGGTCTATGGCTACACCTTC. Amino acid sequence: CASSFIHTGVYGYTF. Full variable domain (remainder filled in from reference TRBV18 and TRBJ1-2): NAGVMQNPRHLVRRRGQEARLRCSPMKGHSHVYWYRQLPEEGLKFMVYLQKENIIDESGMPKERFSAEFPKEGPSILRIQQVVRGDSAAYFCASSFIHTGVYGYTFGSGTRLTVV.

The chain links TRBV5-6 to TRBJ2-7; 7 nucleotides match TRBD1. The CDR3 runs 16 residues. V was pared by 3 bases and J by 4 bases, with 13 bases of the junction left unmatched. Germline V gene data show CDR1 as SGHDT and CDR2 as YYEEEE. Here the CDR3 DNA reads TGTGCCAGCAGCTCAGACGGAAGGGGGCGAAAGTACGAGCAGTACTTC. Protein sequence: CASSSDGRGRKYEQYF.

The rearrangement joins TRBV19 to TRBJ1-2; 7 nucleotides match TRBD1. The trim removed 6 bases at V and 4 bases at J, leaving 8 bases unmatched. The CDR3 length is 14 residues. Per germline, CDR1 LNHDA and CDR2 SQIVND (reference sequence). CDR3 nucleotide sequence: TGTGCCAGTAGGGGAACAGACAGGGTCTATGGCTACACCTTC. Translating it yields CASRGTDRVYGYTF.

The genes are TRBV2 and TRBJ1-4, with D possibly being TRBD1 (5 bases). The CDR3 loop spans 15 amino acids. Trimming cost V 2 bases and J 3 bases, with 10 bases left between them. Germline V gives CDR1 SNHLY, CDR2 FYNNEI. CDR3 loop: CASSETGGANEKLFF. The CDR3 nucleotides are TGTGCCAGCAGTGAAACTGGAGGGGCTAATGAAAAACTGTTTTTT.

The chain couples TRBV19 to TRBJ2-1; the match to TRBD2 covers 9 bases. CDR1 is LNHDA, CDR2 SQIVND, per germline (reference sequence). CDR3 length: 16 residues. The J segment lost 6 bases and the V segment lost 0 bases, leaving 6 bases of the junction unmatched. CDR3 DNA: TGTGCCAGTAGTATAGATCGCGGGGGGGCCCGCAATGAGCAGTTCTTC. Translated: CASSIDRGGARNEQFF.